A selection of T cell receptor beta chains follows, all from one sample in a study of CD8+ T cells in alopecia areata. Measured with immunoSEQ multiplex PCR; TCRdb has only the in-frame clones, and not every one. The data show around 100,000 clones, approximately 58% seen once. Material: CD4+ T cells sorted from blood. The origin of the receptors is a human donor in good health. Each CDR3 is given with its conserved first and last residue. A D gene is named only where the DNA matches it firmly. The size field is filled for only some rows; it gives once, few, many or a size class.

CDR3aa	CDR3nt	abundance	d_gene	j_gene	v_gene
CSAPTYNEQFF	TGCAGTGCCCCAACATACAATGAGCAGTTCTTC	.	.	TRBJ2-1	TRBV20-1
CASSVLAGGRPDNVEQFF	TGTGCCAGCAGCGTCTTAGCGGGGGGCAGGCCTGACAATGTTGAGCAGTTCTTC	.	TRBD2	TRBJ2-1	TRBV9
CASSPPTGGTYNEQFF	TGTGCCAGCTCACCACCTACCGGGGGGACCTACAATGAGCAGTTCTTC	.	TRBD2	TRBJ2-1	TRBV18
CSVEYLGRDGYTF	TGCAGCGTTGAATATCTAGGGAGGGATGGCTACACCTTC	few	.	TRBJ1-2	TRBV29-1
CAFRDTGAGPQHF	TGTGCCTTCCGGGACACCGGAGCGGGGCCCCAGCATTTT	.	.	TRBJ1-5	TRBV30
CASSPGTGSYNEQFF	TGTGCCAGCTCACCCGGGACAGGGTCCTACAATGAGCAGTTCTTC	once	TRBD1	TRBJ2-1	TRBV18
CASSESGTGLSPLHF	TGTGCCAGCAGTGAATCGGGGACAGGGTTATCACCCCTCCACTTT	.	TRBD1	TRBJ1-6	TRBV2
CASSLGHSNTGELFF	TGTGCCAGCAGCCTGGGACATTCGAACACCGGGGAGCTGTTTTTT	few	.	TRBJ2-2	TRBV7-9
CASSLGWRGAYNEQFF	TGTGCCAGCAGCCTGGGTTGGCGGGGGGCCTACAATGAGCAGTTCTTC	.	TRBD2	TRBJ2-1	TRBV7-2
CASSPQSHSYEQYF	TGTGCCAGCTCACCACAGTCGCACAGCTACGAGCAGTACTTC	.	.	TRBJ2-7	TRBV18
CASSLSRVVQETQYF	TGTGCCAGCAGCTTATCCAGGGTGGTCCAAGAGACCCAGTACTTC	.	.	TRBJ2-5	TRBV7-2
CASSLVGQNYEQYF	TGCGCCAGCAGCTTGGTGGGACAGAACTACGAGCAGTACTTC	few	TRBD1	TRBJ2-7	TRBV5-1
CASSLTGTSYNEQFF	TGCGCCAGCAGCCTTACCGGGACATCCTACAATGAGCAGTTCTTC	few	.	TRBJ2-1	TRBV5-1
CASSDLGTYEQYF	TGCGCCAGTTCGGATCTGGGAACCTACGAGCAGTACTTC	.	.	TRBJ2-7	TRBV10-1
CASSDRTGNYGYTF	TGCGCCAGCAGTGATAGGACAGGAAACTATGGCTACACCTTC	.	TRBD1	TRBJ1-2	TRBV10-2
CASRGDRWDNEQFF	TGTGCCAGCAGGGGGGACAGGTGGGACAATGAGCAGTTCTTC	few	TRBD1	TRBJ2-1	TRBV7-8
CASSLGVTREQYF	TGTGCCAGCAGCTTAGGGGTCACCCGCGAGCAGTACTTC	few	.	TRBJ2-7	TRBV7-2
CASSGPYNEQFF	TGTGCCAGCAGTGGACCCTACAATGAGCAGTTCTTC	.	.	TRBJ2-1	TRBV6-6
CAWGPDRGLTYGYTF	TGTGCCTGGGGCCCGGACAGGGGGCTGACGTATGGCTACACCTTC	.	TRBD1	TRBJ1-2	TRBV30
CASFSGQNTEAFF	TGCGCCAGCTTTAGTGGGCAGAACACTGAAGCTTTCTTT	.	.	TRBJ1-1	TRBV5-1
CSAGGSGSYNEQFF	TGCAGCGCCGGGGGCAGCGGGTCCTACAATGAGCAGTTCTTC	.	.	TRBJ2-1	TRBV29-1
CASSLMDRVLNQPQHF	TGTGCCAGCAGCTTGATGGACAGGGTCCTCAATCAGCCCCAGCATTTT	.	TRBD1	TRBJ1-5	TRBV7-8
CASSPGGNQPQHF	TGTGCCAGCAGTCCTGGGGGCAATCAGCCCCAGCATTTT	.	.	TRBJ1-5	TRBV25-1
CASSERTGLALDEQFF	TGTGCCAGCAGCGAAAGGACAGGTCTCGCTTTGGATGAGCAGTTCTTC	many	TRBD1	TRBJ2-1	TRBV6-1
CAWNLGADTQYF	TGTGCCTGGAATCTGGGGGCAGATACGCAGTATTTT	.	.	TRBJ2-3	TRBV30
CAWSRSNSPLHF	TGTGCCTGGAGTCGATCTAATTCACCCCTCCACTTT	.	.	TRBJ1-6	TRBV30
CASSSGPPRSSYNSPLHF	TGTGCCAGCAGTTCGGGCCCACCTAGGAGCTCCTATAATTCACCCCTCCACTTT	.	.	TRBJ1-6	TRBV5-6
CSVMEPGPEAFF	TGCAGCGTTATGGAACCAGGGCCTGAAGCTTTCTTT	few	.	TRBJ1-1	TRBV29-1
CAWSNIGQPQHF	TGTGCCTGGAGTAATATAGGGCAGCCCCAGCATTTT	.	.	TRBJ1-5	TRBV30
CASSSPGWSGSSTDTQYF	TGTGCCAGCAGCAGCCCGGGTTGGTCCGGATCTAGCACAGATACGCAGTATTTT	few	.	TRBJ2-3	TRBV13
CASSLGFQRNEQFF	TGTGCCAGCAGTTTAGGGTTCCAACGCAATGAGCAGTTCTTC	few	.	TRBJ2-1	TRBV27
CAGGRDSGNTIYF	TGTGCCGGCGGCAGGGACTCTGGAAACACCATATATTTT	few	.	TRBJ1-3	TRBV30
CSVGGQQNEKLFF	TGCAGCGTTGGGGGACAGCAGAATGAAAAACTGTTTTTT	.	TRBD1	TRBJ1-4	TRBV29-1
CASSLGTSGGTDTQYF	TGCGCCAGCAGCTTGGGGACTAGCGGGGGCACAGATACGCAGTATTTT	few	TRBD2	TRBJ2-3	TRBV5-1
CASKFPGDLYEQYF	TGCGCCAGTAAATTTCCGGGGGATCTCTACGAGCAGTACTTC	few	.	TRBJ2-7	TRBV23-1
CASSPLLSREAGNTIYF	TGTGCCAGCTCACCACTTCTGTCCAGAGAGGCTGGAAACACCATATATTTT	.	.	TRBJ1-3	TRBV18
CASSLLPLQGGQETQYF	TGCGCCAGCAGCTTGCTGCCCCTCCAGGGGGGTCAAGAGACCCAGTACTTC	.	.	TRBJ2-5	TRBV5-1
CASSLARDYGYTF	TGTGCCAGCAGCTTGGCCAGGGACTATGGCTACACCTTC	.	.	TRBJ1-2	TRBV7-9
CASRWDVCNQPQHF	TGTGCCAGCAGATGGGACGTATGCAATCAGCCCCAGCATTTT	.	.	TRBJ1-5	TRBV25-1
CASSQTSGLQETQYF	TGCGCCAGCAGCCAGACTAGCGGGCTCCAAGAGACCCAGTACTTC	.	TRBD2	TRBJ2-5	TRBV5-1
CASKAGVTDTQYF	TGTGCCAGCAAGGCAGGAGTCACAGATACGCAGTATTTT	.	.	TRBJ2-3	TRBV6-6
CAWGQAGWAYEQYF	TGTGCCTGGGGACAAGCGGGATGGGCCTACGAGCAGTACTTC	.	TRBD2	TRBJ2-7	TRBV30
CASSETPHQETQYF	TGTGCCAGCAGTGAGACCCCCCACCAAGAGACCCAGTACTTC	few	.	TRBJ2-5	TRBV2
CASRATELQETQYF	TGTGCCAGCAGGGCGACAGAGCTACAAGAGACCCAGTACTTC	.	.	TRBJ2-5	TRBV5-4